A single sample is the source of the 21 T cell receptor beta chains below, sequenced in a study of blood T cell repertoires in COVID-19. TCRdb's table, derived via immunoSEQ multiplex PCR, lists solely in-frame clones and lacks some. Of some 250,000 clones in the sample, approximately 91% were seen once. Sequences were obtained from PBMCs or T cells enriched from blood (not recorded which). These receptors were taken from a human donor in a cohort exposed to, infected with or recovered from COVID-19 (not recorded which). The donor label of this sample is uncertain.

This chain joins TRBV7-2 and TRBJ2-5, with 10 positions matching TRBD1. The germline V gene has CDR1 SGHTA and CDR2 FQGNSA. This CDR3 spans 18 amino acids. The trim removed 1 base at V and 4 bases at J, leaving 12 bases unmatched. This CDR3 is CASSLVNFRDRGSETQYF. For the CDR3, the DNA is TGTGCCAGCAGCTTAGTTAACTTCCGGGACAGGGGATCAGAGACCCAGTACTTC.

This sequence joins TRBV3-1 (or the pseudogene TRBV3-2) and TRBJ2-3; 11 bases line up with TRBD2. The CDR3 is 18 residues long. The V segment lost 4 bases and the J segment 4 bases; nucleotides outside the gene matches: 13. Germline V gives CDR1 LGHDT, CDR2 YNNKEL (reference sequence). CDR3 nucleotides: TGTGCCAGCAGCCTAGCGGGAGATAGCGGGGGGGCCTCAGATACGCAGTATTTT. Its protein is CASSLAGDSGGASDTQYF.

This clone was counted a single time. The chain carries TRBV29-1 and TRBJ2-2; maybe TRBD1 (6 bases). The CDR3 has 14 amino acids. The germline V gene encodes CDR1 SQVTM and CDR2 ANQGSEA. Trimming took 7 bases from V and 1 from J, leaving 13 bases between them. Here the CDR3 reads CSAGPGQNTGELFF. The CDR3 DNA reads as TGCAGCGCAGGGCCGGGACAGAACACCGGGGAGCTGTTTTTT.

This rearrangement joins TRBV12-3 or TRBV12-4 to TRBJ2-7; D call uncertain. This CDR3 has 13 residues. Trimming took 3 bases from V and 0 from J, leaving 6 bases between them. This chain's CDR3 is CASSLGSSYEQYF. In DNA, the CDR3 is TGTGCCAGCAGTTTGGGCAGCTCCTACGAGCAGTACTTC.

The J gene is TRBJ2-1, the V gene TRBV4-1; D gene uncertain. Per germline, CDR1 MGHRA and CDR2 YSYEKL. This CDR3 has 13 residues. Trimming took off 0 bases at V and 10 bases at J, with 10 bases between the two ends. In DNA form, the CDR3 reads TGCGCCAGCAGCCAAGATAGTACCGTCGAGCAGTTCTTC. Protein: CASSQDSTVEQFF.

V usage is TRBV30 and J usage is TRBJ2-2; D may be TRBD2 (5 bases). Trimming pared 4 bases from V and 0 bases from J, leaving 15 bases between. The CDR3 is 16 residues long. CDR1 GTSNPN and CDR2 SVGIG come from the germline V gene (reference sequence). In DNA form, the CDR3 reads TGTGCCTGGAAGGAGGATTTGGACGCGAACACCGGGGAGCTGTTTTTT. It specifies CAWKEDLDANTGELFF. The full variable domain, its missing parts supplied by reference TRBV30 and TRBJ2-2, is SQTIHQWPATLVQPVGSPLSLECTVEGTSNPNLYWYRQAAGRGLQLLFYSVGIGQISSEVPQNLSASRPQDRQFILSSKKLLLSDSGFYLCAWKEDLDANTGELFFGEGSRLTVL.

CDR3 nucleotide sequence: TGTGCCAGCTCGACACCCGGCTCTGGAAACACCATATATTTT. This codes for CASSTPGSGNTIYF. The V gene is TRBV14, the J gene TRBJ1-3; D unresolved. V was clipped by 8 bases and J by 0 bases, with 11 bases between them. Per the germline V gene, CDR1 is SGHDN and CDR2 is FVKESK. This CDR3 has 14 residues.

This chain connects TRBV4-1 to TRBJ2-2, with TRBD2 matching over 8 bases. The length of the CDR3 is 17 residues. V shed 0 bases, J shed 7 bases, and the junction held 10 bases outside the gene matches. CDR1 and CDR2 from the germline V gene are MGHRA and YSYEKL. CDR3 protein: CASSQDLPRGVSGELFF. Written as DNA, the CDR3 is TGCGCCAGCAGCCAAGATCTCCCGCGGGGGGTAAGCGGGGAGCTGTTTTTT.

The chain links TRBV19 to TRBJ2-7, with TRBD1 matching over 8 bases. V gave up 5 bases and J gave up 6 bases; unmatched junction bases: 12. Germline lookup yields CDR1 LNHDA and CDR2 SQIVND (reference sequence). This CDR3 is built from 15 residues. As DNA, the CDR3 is TGTGCCAGTAGTCCCGAAGACAGGGGTCCGCTCGAGCAGTACTTC. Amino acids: CASSPEDRGPLEQYF.

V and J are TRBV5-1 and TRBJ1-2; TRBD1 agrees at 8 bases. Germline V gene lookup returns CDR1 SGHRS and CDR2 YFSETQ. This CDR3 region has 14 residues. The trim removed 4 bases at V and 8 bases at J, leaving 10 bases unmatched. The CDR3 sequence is CASSDYRGSGGYTF. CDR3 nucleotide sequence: TGCGCCAGCAGCGATTACAGGGGGAGCGGAGGCTACACCTTC. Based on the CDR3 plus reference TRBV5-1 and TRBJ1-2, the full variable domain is KAGVTQTPRYLIKTRGQQVTLSCSPISGHRSVSWYQQTPGQGLQFLFEYFSETQRNKGNFPGRFSGRQFSNSRSEMNVSTLELGDSALYLCASSDYRGSGGYTFGSGTRLTVV.

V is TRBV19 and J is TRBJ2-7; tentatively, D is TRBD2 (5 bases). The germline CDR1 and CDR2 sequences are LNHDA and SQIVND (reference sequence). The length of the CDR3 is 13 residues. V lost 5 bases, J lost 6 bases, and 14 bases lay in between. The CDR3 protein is CASSLLRGSEQYF. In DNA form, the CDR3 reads TGTGCCAGTAGTCTGCTTCGGGGTAGCGAGCAGTACTTC. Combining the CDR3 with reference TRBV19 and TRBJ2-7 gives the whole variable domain DGGITQSPKYLFRKEGQNVTLSCEQNLNHDAMYWYRQDPGQGLRLIYYSQIVNDFQKGDIAEGYSVSREKKESFPLTVTSAQKNPTAFYLCASSLLRGSEQYFGPGTRLTVT.

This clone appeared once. The chain's CDR3 is CASSLAGTGGHEQYF. CDR3 in DNA: TGTGCCAGCAGTTTGGCCGGGACAGGGGGCCACGAGCAGTACTTC. V gene TRBV6-2 or TRBV6-3 combines with J gene TRBJ2-7; 12 nucleotides line up with TRBD1. The germline V gene encodes CDR1 MNHEY and CDR2 SVGEGT. V trimming: 4 bases; J trimming: 5 bases; junction bases outside the gene matches: 6. The CDR3 length is 15 residues.

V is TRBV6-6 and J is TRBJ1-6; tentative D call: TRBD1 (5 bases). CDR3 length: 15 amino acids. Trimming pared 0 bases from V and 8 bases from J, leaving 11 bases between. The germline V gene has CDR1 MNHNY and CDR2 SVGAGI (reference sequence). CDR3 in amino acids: CASSYSGGVDSPLHF. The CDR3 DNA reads TGTGCCAGCAGTTACTCGGGAGGGGTGGATTCACCCCTCCACTTT.

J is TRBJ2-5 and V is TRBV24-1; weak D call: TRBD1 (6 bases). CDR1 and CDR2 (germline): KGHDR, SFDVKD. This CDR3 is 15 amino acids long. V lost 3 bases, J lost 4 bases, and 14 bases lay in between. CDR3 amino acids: CATSDVSGHSETQYF. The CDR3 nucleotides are TGTGCCACCAGTGATGTTTCGGGACACTCAGAGACCCAGTACTTC.

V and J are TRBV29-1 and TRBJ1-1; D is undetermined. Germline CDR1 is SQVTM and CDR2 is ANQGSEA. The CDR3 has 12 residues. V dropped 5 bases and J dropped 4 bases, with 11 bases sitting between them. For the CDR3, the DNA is TGCAGCGTTTACTGGGGAGGCACTGAAGCTTTCTTT. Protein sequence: CSVYWGGTEAFF.

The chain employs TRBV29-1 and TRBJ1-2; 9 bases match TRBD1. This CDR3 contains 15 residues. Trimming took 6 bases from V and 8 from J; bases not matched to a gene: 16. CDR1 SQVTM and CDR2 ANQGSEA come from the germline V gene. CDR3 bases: TGCAGCGTCCTGACCGGGACAGGGAGGGCGAGGGGCTACACCTTC. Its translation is CSVLTGTGRARGYTF. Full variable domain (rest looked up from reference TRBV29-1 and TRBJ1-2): SAVISQKPSRDICQRGTSLTIQCQVDSQVTMMFWYRQQPGQSLTLIATANQGSEATYESGFVIDKFPISRPNLTFSTLTVSNMSPEDSSIYLCSVLTGTGRARGYTFGSGTRLTVV.

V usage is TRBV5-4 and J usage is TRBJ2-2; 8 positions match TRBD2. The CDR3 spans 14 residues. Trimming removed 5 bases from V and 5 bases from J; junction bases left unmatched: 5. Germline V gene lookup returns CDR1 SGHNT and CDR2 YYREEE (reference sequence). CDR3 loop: CASSPGTRTGELFF. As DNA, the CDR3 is TGTGCCAGCAGTCCCGGGACTAGAACCGGGGAGCTGTTTTTT.

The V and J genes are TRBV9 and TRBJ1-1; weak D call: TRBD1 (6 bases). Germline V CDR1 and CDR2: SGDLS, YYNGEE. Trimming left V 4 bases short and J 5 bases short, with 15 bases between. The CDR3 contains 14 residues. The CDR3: CASSTRGGGTEAFF. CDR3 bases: TGTGCCAGCAGCACCCGAGGGGGAGGGACTGAAGCTTTCTTT. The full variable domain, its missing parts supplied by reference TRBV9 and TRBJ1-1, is DSGVTQTPKHLITATGQRVTLRCSPRSGDLSVYWYQQSLDQGLQFLIQYYNGEERAKGNILERFSAQQFPDLHSELNLSSLELGDSALYFCASSTRGGGTEAFFGQGTRLTVV.

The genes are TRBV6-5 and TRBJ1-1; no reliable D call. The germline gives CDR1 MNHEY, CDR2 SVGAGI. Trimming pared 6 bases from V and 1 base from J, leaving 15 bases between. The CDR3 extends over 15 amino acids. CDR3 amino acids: CASSPGLFRNTEAFF. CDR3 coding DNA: TGTGCCAGCAGCCCGGGTTTGTTTCGGAACACTGAAGCTTTCTTT.

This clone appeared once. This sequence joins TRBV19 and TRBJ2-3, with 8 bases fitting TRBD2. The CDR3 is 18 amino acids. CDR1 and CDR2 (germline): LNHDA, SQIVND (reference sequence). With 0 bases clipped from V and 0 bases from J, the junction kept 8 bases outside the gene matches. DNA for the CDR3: TGTGCCAGTAGTATAGAGGGTGGCAGCGGGGGTAGCACAGATACGCAGTATTTT. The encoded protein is CASSIEGGSGGSTDTQYF.

CDR3: CASSLPTNEKLFF. CDR3 coding DNA: TGTGCCAGCAGCCTCCCAACTAATGAAAAACTGTTTTTT. The rearrangement links TRBV7-9 to TRBJ1-4, with no clear D. Germline V gene data show CDR1 as SEHNR and CDR2 as FQNEAQ (reference sequence). Between the trimmed V and J ends, which lost 5 bases and 0 bases, there was a span of 4 bases. This CDR3 is built from 13 residues.